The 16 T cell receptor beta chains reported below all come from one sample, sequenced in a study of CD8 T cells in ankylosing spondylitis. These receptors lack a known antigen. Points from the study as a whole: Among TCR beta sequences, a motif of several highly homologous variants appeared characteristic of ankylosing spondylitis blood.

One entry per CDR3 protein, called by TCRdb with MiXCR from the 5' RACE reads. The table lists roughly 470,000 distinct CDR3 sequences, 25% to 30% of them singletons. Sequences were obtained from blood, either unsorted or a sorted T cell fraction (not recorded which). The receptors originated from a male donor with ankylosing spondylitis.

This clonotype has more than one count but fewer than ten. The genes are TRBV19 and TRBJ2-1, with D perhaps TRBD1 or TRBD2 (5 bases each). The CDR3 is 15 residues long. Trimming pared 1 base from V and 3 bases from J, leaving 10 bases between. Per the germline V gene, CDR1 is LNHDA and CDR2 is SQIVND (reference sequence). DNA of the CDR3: TGTGCCAGTAGTATAGGAGGGACGGGCTACAATGAGCAGTTCTTC. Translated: CASSIGGTGYNEQFF.

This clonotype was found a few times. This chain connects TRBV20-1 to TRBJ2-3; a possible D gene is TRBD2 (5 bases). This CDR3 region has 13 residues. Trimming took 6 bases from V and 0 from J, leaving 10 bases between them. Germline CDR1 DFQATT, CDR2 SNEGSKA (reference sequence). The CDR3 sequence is CSAPLVSTDTQYF. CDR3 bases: TGCAGTGCACCACTAGTAAGCACAGATACGCAGTATTTT.

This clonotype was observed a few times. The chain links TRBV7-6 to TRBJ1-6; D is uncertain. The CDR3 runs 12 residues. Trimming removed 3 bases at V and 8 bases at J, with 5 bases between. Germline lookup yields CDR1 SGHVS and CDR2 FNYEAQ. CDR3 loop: CASSLRDSPLHF. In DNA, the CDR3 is TGTGCCAGCAGCTTGCGCGATTCACCCCTCCACTTT.

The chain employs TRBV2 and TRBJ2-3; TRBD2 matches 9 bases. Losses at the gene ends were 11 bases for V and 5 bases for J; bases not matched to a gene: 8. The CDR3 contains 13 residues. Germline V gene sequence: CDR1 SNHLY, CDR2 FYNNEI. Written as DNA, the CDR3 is TGTGCCGGAGGGGGAGCGGGAGGAGATACGCAGTATTTT. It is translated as CAGGGAGGDTQYF.

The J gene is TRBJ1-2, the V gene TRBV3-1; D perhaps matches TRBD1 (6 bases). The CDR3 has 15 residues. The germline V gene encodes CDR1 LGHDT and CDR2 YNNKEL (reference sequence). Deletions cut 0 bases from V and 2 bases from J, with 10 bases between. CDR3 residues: CASSQEGGENYGYTF. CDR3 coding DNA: TGTGCCAGCAGCCAAGAAGGGGGAGAGAACTATGGCTACACCTTC.

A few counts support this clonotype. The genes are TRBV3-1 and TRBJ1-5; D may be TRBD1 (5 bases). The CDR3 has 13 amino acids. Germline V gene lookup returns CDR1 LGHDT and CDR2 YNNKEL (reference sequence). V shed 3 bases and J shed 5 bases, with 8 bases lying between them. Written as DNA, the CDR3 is TGTGCCAGCAGCCAGGGGCCTCATCAGCCCCAGCATTTT. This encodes CASSQGPHQPQHF.

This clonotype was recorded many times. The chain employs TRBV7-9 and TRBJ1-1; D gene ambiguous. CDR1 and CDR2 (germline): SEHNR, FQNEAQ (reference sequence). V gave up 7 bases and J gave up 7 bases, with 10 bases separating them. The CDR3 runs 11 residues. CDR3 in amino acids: CASTPTIEAFF. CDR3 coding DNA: TGTGCCAGCACACCAACCATTGAAGCTTTCTTT.

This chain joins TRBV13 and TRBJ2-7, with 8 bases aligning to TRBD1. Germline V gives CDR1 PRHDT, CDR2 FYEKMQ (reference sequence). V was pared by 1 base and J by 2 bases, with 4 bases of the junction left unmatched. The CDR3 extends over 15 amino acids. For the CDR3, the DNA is TGTGCCAGCAGCTTAGCCCAGGGGGCAGCCTACGAGCAGTACTTC. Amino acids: CASSLAQGAAYEQYF.

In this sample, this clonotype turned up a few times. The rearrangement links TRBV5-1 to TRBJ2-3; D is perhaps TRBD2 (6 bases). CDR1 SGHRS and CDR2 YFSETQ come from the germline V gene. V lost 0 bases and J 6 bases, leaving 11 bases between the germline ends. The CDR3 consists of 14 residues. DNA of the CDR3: TGCGCCAGCAGCTTGGACGGGAGAAAGGATACGCAGTATTTT. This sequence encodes CASSLDGRKDTQYF.

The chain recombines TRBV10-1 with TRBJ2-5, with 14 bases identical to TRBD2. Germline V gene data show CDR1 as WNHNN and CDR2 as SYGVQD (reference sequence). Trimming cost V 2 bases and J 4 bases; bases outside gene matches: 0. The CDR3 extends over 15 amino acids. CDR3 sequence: CASSEGTSGRETQYF. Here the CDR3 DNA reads TGCGCCAGCAGTGAGGGGACTAGCGGGAGAGAGACCCAGTACTTC.

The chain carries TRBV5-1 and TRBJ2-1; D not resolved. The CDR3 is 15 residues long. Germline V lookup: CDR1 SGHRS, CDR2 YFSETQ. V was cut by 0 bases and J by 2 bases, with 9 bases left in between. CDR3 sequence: CASSLGSLTYNEQFF. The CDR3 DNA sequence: TGCGCCAGCAGCTTGGGCAGCCTCACCTACAATGAGCAGTTCTTC.

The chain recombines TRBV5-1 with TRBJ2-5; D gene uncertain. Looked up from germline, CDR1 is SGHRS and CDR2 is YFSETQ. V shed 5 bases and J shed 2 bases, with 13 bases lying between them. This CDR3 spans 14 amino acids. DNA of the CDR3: TGCGCCAGCAGGCTCCAGCGAACTCAAGAGACCCAGTACTTC. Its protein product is CASRLQRTQETQYF.

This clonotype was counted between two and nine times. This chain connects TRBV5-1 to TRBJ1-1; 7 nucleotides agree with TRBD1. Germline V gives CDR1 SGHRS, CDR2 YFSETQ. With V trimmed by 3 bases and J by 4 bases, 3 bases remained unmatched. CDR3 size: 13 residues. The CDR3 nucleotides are TGCGCCAGCAGCTGGGACAGCGGCACTGAAGCTTTCTTT. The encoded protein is CASSWDSGTEAFF.

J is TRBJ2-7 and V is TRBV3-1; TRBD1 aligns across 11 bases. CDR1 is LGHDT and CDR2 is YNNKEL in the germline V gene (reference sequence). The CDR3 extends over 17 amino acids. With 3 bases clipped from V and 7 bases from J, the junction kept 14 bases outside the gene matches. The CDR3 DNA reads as TGTGCCAGCAGCCACAGAACATCCGGGACAGGGGGTCGGGAGCAGTACTTC. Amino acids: CASSHRTSGTGGREQYF.

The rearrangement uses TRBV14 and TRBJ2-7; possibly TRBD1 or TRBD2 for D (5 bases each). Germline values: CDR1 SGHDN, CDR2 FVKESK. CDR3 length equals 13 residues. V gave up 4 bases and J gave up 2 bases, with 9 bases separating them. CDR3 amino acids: CASSRGTAYEQYV. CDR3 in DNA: TGTGCCAGCAGCCGGGGGACGGCCTACGAGCAGTACGTC.

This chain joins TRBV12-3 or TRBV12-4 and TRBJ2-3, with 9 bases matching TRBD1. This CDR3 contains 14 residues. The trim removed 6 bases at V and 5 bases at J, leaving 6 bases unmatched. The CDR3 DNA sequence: TGTGCCAGCAGAAGGACAGGGGTGCAAGATACGCAGTATTTT. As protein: CASRRTGVQDTQYF.